This T cell receptor (beta chain) was identified during a study of blood T cell repertoires in COVID-19. In the study overall: The study drew acute and convalescent COVID-19 samples from the United States, Italy and Spain.

Trimming pared 6 bases from V and 10 bases from J, leaving 13 bases between. This CDR3 has 13 amino acids. Authors' data handling: Using reference gene primer amplification, nucleated cell counts were estimated. The table came from immunoSEQ multiplex PCR; TCRdb's copy has only in-frame clones and leaves some out. V, J and clone size derive from that table, while D and trimming were established from the DNA sequence. The table has 120,000 or so clones, 60% to 85% seen once; the top ten hold roughly 2%. The chain joins TRBV12-3 or TRBV12-4 to TRBJ1-6; D is possibly TRBD1 (5 bases). Sequencing was done on a sample of peripheral blood. The TCR originated in a man in his 70s with acute or convalescent COVID-19. CDR3 coding DNA: TGTGCCAGCAGCTCCTCAGGGTTCTCACCCCTCCACTTT. Amino acids: CASSSSGFSPLHF.